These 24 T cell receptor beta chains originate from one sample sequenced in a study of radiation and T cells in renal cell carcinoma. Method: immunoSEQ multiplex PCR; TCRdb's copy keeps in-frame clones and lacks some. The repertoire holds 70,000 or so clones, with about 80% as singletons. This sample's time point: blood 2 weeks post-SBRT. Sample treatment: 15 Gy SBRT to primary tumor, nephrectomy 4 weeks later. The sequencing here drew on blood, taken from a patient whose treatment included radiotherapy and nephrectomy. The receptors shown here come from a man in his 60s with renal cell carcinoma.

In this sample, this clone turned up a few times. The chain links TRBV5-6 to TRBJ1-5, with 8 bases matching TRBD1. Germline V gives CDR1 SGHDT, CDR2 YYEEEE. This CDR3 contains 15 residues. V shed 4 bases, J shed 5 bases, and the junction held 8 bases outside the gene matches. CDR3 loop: CASSLDRGRYQPQHF. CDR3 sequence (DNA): TGTGCCAGCAGCCTCGACAGGGGCCGTTATCAGCCCCAGCATTTT.

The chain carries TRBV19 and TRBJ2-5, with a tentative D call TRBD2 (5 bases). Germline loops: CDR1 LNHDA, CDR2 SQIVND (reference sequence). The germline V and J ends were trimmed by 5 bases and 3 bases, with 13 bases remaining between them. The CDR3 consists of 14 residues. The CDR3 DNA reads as TGTGCCAGTAGTGCCCGGGTGAGGGAAGAGACCCAGTACTTC. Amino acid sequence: CASSARVREETQYF. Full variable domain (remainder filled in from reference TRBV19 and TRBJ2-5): DGGITQSPKYLFRKEGQNVTLSCEQNLNHDAMYWYRQDPGQGLRLIYYSQIVNDFQKGDIAEGYSVSREKKESFPLTVTSAQKNPTAFYLCASSARVREETQYFGPGTRLLVL.

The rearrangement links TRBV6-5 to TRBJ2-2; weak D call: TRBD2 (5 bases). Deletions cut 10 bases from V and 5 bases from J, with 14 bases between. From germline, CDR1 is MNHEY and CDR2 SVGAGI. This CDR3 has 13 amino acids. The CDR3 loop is CATGGWGTGELFF. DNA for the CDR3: TGTGCCACCGGCGGGTGGGGTACCGGGGAGCTGTTTTTT.

The CDR3 spells CASSLNPGNQPQHF. In DNA, the CDR3 is TGTGCCAGCAGTTTAAATCCAGGGAATCAGCCCCAGCATTTT. V is TRBV6-5 and J is TRBJ1-5; weak D call: TRBD1 (5 bases). This CDR3 comprises 14 residues. V dropped 4 bases and J dropped 4 bases, with 11 bases sitting between them. The germline V gene encodes CDR1 MNHEY and CDR2 SVGAGI.

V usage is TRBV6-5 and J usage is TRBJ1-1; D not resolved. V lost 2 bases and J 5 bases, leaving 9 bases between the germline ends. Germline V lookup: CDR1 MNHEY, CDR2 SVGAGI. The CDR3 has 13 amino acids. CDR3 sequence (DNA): TGTGCCAGCAGTTACGAAGTAAAGACTGAAGCTTTCTTT. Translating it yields CASSYEVKTEAFF.

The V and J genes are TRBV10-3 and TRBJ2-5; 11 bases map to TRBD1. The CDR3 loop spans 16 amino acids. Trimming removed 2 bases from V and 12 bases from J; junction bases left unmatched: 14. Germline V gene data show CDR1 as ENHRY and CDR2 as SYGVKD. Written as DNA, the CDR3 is TGTGCCATCAGTGAGCCCGGGGACAGGGGGGACACGGAGGAGTACTTC. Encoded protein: CAISEPGDRGDTEEYF.

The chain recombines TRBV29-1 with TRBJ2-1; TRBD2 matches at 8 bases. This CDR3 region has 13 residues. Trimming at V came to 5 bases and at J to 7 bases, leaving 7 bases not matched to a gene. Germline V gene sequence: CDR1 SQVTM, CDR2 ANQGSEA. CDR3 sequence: CSVTSGSWNEQFF. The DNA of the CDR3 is TGCAGCGTTACCAGCGGGAGTTGGAATGAGCAGTTCTTC.

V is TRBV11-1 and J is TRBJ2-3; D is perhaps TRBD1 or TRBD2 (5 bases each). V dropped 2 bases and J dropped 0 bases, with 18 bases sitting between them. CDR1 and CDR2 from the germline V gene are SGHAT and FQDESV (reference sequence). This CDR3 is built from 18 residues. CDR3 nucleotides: TGTGCCAGCAGCTTACTCCGGGACCAGCGGTTTAGCACAGATACGCAGTATTTT. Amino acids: CASSLLRDQRFSTDTQYF. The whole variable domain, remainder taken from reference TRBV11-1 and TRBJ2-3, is EAEVAQSPRYKITEKSQAVAFWCDPISGHATLYWYRQILGQGPELLVQFQDESVVDDSQLPKDRFSAERLKGVDSTLKIQPAELGDSAMYLCASSLLRDQRFSTDTQYFGPGTRLTVL.

CDR3 sequence: CASSEHNTDTQYF. In DNA form, the CDR3 reads TGTGCCAGCAGTGAGCATAACACAGATACGCAGTATTTT. J is TRBJ2-3 and V is TRBV25-1; D is ambiguous. CDR1 and CDR2 from the germline V gene are MGHDK and SYGVNS. V shed 3 bases and J shed 2 bases, with 6 bases lying between them. The length of the CDR3 is 13 residues.

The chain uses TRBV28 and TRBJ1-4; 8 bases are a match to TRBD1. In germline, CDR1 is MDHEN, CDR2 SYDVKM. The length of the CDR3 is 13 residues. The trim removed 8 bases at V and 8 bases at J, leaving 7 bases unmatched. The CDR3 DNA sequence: TGTGCCAGCGTAAGGACAGGGTACGAAAAACTGTTTTTT. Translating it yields CASVRTGYEKLFF.

DNA of the CDR3: TGTGCCAGCAGCTTGGTCGGGGGGATTGAAAACATTCAGTACTTC. It yields the protein CASSLVGGIENIQYF. This chain joins TRBV5-5 and TRBJ2-4, with 7 positions matching TRBD2. The CDR3 length is 15 residues. J gave up 5 bases and V 0 bases, and 5 bases lay outside the gene matches. In germline, CDR1 is SGHKS, CDR2 YYEKEE (reference sequence).

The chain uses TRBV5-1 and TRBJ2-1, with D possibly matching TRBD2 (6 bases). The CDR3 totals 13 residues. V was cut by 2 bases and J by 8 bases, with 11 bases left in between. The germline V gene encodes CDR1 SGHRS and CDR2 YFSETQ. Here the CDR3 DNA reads TGCGCCAGCAGCTTACTAGCTCAACATGAGCAGTTCTTC. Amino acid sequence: CASSLLAQHEQFF.

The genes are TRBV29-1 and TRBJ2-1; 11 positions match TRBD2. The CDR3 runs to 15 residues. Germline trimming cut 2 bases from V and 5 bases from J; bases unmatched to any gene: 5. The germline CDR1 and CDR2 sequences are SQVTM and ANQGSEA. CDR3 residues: CSVEPGTSGHNEQFF. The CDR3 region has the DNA TGCAGCGTTGAACCCGGGACTAGCGGACACAATGAGCAGTTCTTC.

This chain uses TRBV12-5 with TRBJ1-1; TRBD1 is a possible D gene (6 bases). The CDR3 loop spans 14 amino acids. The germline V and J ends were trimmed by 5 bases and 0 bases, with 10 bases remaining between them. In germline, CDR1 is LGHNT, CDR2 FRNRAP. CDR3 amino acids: CASGPGAMNTEAFF. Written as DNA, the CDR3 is TGTGCTAGTGGTCCGGGGGCGATGAACACTGAAGCTTTCTTT.

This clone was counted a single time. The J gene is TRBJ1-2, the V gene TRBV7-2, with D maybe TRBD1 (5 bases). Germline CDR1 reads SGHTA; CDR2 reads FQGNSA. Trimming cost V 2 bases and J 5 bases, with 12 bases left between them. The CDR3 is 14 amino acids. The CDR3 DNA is TGTGCCAGCAGCTTAAAGGCAGGGTCTTATGGCTACACCTTC. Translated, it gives CASSLKAGSYGYTF.

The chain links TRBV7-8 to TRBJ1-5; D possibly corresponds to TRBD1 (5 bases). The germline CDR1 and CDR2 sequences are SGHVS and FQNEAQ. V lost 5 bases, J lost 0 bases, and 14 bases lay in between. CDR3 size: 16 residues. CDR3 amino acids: CASSKWDGNSNQPQHF. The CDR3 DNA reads TGTGCCAGCAGCAAGTGGGACGGCAATAGCAATCAGCCCCAGCATTTT.

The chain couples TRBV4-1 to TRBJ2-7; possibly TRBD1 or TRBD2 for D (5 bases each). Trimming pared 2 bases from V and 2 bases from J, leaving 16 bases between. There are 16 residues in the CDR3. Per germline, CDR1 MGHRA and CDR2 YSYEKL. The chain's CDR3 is CASSQLAGTPTYEQYF. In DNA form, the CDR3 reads TGCGCCAGCAGCCAACTGGCCGGGACGCCGACCTACGAGCAGTACTTC.

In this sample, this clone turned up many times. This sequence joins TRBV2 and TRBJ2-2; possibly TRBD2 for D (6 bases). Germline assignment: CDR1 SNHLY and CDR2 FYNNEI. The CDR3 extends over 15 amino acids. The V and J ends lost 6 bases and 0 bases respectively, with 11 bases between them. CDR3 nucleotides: TGTGCCAGCAGCCGGGACTCGGCGAACACCGGGGAGCTGTTTTTT. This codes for CASSRDSANTGELFF.

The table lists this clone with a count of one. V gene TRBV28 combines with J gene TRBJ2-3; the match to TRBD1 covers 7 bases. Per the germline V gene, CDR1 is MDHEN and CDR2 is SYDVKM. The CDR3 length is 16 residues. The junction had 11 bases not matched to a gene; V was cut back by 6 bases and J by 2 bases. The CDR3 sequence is CASSSPGDSDTDTQYF. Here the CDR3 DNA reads TGTGCCAGCAGCTCCCCCGGGGACAGCGACACAGATACGCAGTATTTT.

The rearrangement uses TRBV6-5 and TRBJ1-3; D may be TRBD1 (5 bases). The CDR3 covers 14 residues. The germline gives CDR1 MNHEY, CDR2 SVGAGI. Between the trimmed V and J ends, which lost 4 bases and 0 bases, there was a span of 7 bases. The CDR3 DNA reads TGTGCCAGCAGTTCAGGGTTCTCTGGAAACACCATATATTTT. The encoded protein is CASSSGFSGNTIYF.

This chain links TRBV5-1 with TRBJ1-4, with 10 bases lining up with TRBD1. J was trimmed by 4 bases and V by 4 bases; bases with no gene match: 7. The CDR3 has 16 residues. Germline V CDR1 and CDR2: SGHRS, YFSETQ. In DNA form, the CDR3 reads TGCGCCAGCAGCGTAGATGGGACAGGGGATAATGAAAAACTGTTTTTT. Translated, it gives CASSVDGTGDNEKLFF.

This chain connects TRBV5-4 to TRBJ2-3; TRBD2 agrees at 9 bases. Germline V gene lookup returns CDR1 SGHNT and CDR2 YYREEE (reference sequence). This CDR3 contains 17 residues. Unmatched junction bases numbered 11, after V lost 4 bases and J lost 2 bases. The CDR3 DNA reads TGTGCCAGCAGCCCTGGCCCGCGGGAGGGACCCACAGATACGCAGTATTTT. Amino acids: CASSPGPREGPTDTQYF.

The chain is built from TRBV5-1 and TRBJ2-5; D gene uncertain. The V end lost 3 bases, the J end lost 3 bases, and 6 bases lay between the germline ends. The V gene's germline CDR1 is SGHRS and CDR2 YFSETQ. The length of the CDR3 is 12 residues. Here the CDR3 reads CASSSNKETQYF. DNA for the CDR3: TGCGCCAGCAGCTCCAACAAAGAGACCCAGTACTTC.

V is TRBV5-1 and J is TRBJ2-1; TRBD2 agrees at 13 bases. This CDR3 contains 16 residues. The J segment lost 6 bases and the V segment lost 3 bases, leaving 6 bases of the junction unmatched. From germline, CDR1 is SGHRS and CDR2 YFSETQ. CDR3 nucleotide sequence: TGCGCCAGCAGCTCCTCCGGGACTAGCGGGATCAATGAGCAGTTCTTC. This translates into CASSSSGTSGINEQFF.